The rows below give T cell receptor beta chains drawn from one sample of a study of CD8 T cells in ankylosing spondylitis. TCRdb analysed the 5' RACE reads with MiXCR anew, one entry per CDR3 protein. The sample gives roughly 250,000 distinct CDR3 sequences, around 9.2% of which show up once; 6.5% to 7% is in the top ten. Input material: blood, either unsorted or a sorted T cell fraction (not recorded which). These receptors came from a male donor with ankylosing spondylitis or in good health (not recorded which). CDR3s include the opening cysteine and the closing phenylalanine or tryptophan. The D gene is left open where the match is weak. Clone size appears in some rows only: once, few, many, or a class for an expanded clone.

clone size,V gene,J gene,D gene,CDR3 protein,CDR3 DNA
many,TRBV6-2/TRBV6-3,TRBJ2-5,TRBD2,CASSYSTSGGETQYF,TGTGCCAGCAGTTACTCGACTAGCGGGGGAGAGACCCAGTACTTC
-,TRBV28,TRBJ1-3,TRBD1,CASQDTGASGNTIYF,TGTGCCAGCCAAGACACAGGGGCCTCTGGAAACACCATATATTTT
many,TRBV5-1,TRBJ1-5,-,CASSLGGGQDQPQHF,TGCGCCAGCAGCTTGGGTGGGGGGCAGGATCAGCCCCAGCATTTT
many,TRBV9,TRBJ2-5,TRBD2,CASSEGGTSIETQYF,TGTGCCAGCAGCGAAGGAGGGACTAGCATCGAGACCCAGTACTTC
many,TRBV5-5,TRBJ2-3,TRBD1,CASSQTPGQSTDTQYF,TGTGCCAGCAGCCAAACACCGGGACAGAGCACAGATACGCAGTATTTT
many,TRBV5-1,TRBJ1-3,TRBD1,CASSHGTAGNTIYF,TGCGCCAGCAGCCACGGGACAGCAGGAAACACCATATATTTT
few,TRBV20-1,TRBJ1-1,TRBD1,CSARVGQGEAFF,TGCAGTGCTAGAGTCGGACAGGGTGAAGCTTTCTTT
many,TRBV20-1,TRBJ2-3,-,CSARVVGITDTQYF,TGCAGTGCTAGAGTGGTCGGGATCACAGATACGCAGTATTTT
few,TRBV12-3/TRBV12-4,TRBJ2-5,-,CASKGLQETQYF,TGTGCCAGTAAGGGACTTCAAGAGACCCAGTACTTC
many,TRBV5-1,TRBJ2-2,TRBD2,CASSWSSGNTGELFF,TGCGCCAGCAGCTGGTCTAGCGGGAACACCGGGGAGCTGTTTTTT
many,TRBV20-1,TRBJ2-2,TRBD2,CSASLAGGNTGELFF,TGCAGTGCTAGCCTAGCGGGAGGCAACACCGGGGAGCTGTTTTTT
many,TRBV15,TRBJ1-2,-,CATSRVSDGYTF,TGTGCCACCAGCAGAGTTTCGGACGGCTACACCTTC
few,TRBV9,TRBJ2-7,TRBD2,CASSVSSGSYEQYF,TGTGCCAGCAGCGTGTCTAGCGGGAGTTACGAGCAGTACTTC
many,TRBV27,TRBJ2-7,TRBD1,CASSPSTGTARYEQYF,TGTGCCAGCAGTCCCAGTACCGGGACAGCCCGCTACGAGCAGTACTTC
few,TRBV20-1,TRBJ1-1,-,CSASVGETEAFF,TGCAGTGCTAGTGTGGGGGAGACTGAAGCTTTCTTT
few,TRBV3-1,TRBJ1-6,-,CASSQPQEYNSPLHF,TGTGCCAGCAGCCAACCTCAGGAGTATAATTCACCCCTCCACTTT
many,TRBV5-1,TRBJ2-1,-,CASSLANAYNEQFF,TGCGCCAGCAGCTTGGCCAACGCGTACAATGAGCAGTTCTTC
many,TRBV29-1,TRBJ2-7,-,CSVVSGHGGEQYF,TGCAGCGTTGTTTCCGGCCACGGAGGCGAGCAGTACTTC
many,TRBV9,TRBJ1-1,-,CASSVGGASEAFF,TGTGCCAGCAGCGTAGGAGGGGCGAGTGAAGCTTTCTTT
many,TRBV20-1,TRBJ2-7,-,CSARGVGDFDEQYF,TGCAGTGCTAGAGGGGTAGGGGATTTCGACGAGCAGTACTTC
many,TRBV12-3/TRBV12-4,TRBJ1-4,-,CASSYDPSGGNEKLFF,TGTGCCAGCAGTTATGACCCCTCCGGGGGGAATGAAAAACTGTTTTTT
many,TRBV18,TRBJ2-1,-,CASSPQNRKSSYNEQFF,TGTGCCAGCTCACCACAAAACAGGAAGAGCTCCTACAATGAGCAGTTCTTC
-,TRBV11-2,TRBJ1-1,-,CASSPRLSAVNTEAFF,TGTGCCAGCAGCCCCCGGTTGTCGGCGGTGAACACTGAAGCTTTCTTT
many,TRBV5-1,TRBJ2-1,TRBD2,CASSQRELSEQFF,TGCGCCAGCTCTCAGCGGGAGTTGAGTGAGCAGTTCTTC